A selection of T cell receptor beta chains follows, all from one sample in a study of blood T cell repertoires in COVID-19. Profiled with immunoSEQ multiplex PCR; TCRdb holds only in-frame clones, not every one. The sample has about 70,000 clones, around 88% seen once; the top ten hold 12%. Material for sequencing was peripheral blood. The source is a human donor in a cohort sampled during active COVID-19. CDR3s include the opening cysteine and the closing phenylalanine or tryptophan. A D gene is named only where the DNA matches it firmly. Where a row states a size, it is once, few, many or the class of an expanded clone; other rows omit it.

d_call clone_size j_call v_call cdr3_nt cdr3_aa
TRBD1 NA TRBJ2-7 TRBV19 TGTGCCAGTAGTATTGGGACAGGGGGCCACGAGCAGTACTTC CASSIGTGGHEQYF
TRBD1 NA TRBJ1-6 TRBV7-9 TGTGCCAGCAGCTTAGTGGGACAGAATTCACCCCTCCACTTT CASSLVGQNSPLHF
TRBD1 NA TRBJ1-3 TRBV15 TGTGCCACCAGCAGGGGACAGGGAACTGGAAACACCATATATTTT CATSRGQGTGNTIYF
TRBD1 NA TRBJ1-2 TRBV19 TGTGCCAGTAGGTTGGCACGGACAGGCACTAACTATGGCTACACCTTC CASRLARTGTNYGYTF
NA NA TRBJ2-5 TRBV5-1 TGCGCCAGCAGCTTGGCCAGGTCGAACCCCGGAGAGACCCAGTACTTC CASSLARSNPGETQYF
NA NA TRBJ2-1 TRBV18 TGTGCCAGCTCCCTTCGACAGGCCCGCTACAATGAGCAGTTCTTC CASSLRQARYNEQFF
TRBD1 NA TRBJ2-2 TRBV27 TGTGCCAGCACCCGGACAGGGGGTATCACCGGGGAGCTGTTTTTT CASTRTGGITGELFF
TRBD1 NA TRBJ1-6 TRBV30 TGTGCCTGGAGTCGGGACAGGTACTCACCCCTCCACTTT CAWSRDRYSPLHF
NA NA TRBJ1-2 TRBV5-4 TGTGCCAGCAGCTTGGTGTCAGGGGCCGACTATGGCTACACCTTC CASSLVSGADYGYTF
NA NA TRBJ2-1 TRBV4-3 TGCGCCAGCAGCCGTTCGGGGGACTCCTACAATGAGCAGTTCTTC CASSRSGDSYNEQFF
NA NA TRBJ2-7 TRBV5-1 TGCGCCAGCAGCTTGGAACAGTCCGAGCAGTACTTC CASSLEQSEQYF
NA NA TRBJ2-7 TRBV18 TGTGCCAGCTCACCCTCTAGCGCTGGCGAGCAGTACTTC CASSPSSAGEQYF
NA NA TRBJ1-1 TRBV19 TGTGCCAGTAGTCCGAGACAGAGCCCGAACACTGAAGCTTTCTTT CASSPRQSPNTEAFF
NA NA TRBJ2-5 TRBV11-1 TGTGCCAGCAGCACAGGGATCCAAGAGACCCAGTACTTC CASSTGIQETQYF
TRBD1 once TRBJ1-6 TRBV5-1 TGCGCCAGCAGCTTGGAAGGGGGCGACTATAATTCACCCCTCCACTTT CASSLEGGDYNSPLHF
NA once TRBJ1-5 TRBV12-3/TRBV12-4 TGTGCCAGCAGAGTTGAGGGTGCTCAGCCCCAGCATTTT CASRVEGAQPQHF